Each of the 5 T cell receptor beta chains below was sequenced from the same sample in a study of shared clonotypes between healthy human individuals. The table came from immunoSEQ multiplex PCR; TCRdb's copy has only in-frame clones and leaves some out. Of 760,000 or so clones listed, 95% to 97% are singletons. Naivety among CD8 cells was defined by CD45RO negativity and positive CCR7 selection, thereby excluding terminally differentiated effector memory CD45RA+ cells. What was sequenced was naive CD8+ T cells sorted from blood. Receptors originate from a man aged 25-45 years in good health.

The V and J genes are TRBV6-5 and TRBJ1-3; 7 bases line up with TRBD1. CDR3 length equals 14 residues. Germline V gene sequence: CDR1 MNHEY, CDR2 SVGAGI. V gave up 5 bases and J gave up 2 bases; unmatched junction bases: 3. The CDR3: CASSIQGTGNTIYF. CDR3 in DNA: TGTGCCAGCAGTATACAGGGGACTGGAAACACCATATATTTT.

The chain carries TRBV29-1 and TRBJ1-3, with TRBD1 as a possible D gene (5 bases). The germline gives CDR1 SQVTM, CDR2 ANQGSEA. CDR3 length: 17 residues. V lost 4 bases to trimming and J lost 0 bases, with 19 bases between them. CDR3 coding DNA: TGCAGCGTTGTGTACCCCAGACAGCGAATCTCTGGAAACACCATATATTTT. It codes for CSVVYPRQRISGNTIYF.

This clone was detected once. The genes are TRBV5-4 and TRBJ2-7, with TRBD2 matching over 8 bases. V was clipped by 4 bases and J by 0 bases; unmatched bases: 6. CDR3 length: 15 residues. Looked up from germline, CDR1 is SGHNT and CDR2 is YYREEE (reference sequence). The CDR3 here is CASSRTSGSSYEQYF. DNA of the CDR3: TGTGCCAGCAGCCGAACTAGCGGCAGCTCCTACGAGCAGTACTTC.

CDR3 in DNA: TGTGCCAGCAGCCCCGGGACAGGGGTCGAGCAGTACTTC. Residues: CASSPGTGVEQYF. This chain connects TRBV7-6 to TRBJ2-7, with TRBD1 matching over 10 bases. With 5 bases clipped from V and 6 bases from J, the junction kept 4 bases outside the gene matches. Per the germline V gene, CDR1 is SGHVS and CDR2 is FNYEAQ. CDR3 length: 13 amino acids.

The chain combines TRBV9 with TRBJ2-3; 8 bases fit TRBD2. CDR3 length equals 15 residues. CDR1 is SGDLS, CDR2 YYNGEE, per germline. V was clipped by 3 bases and J by 1 base; unmatched bases: 4. Written as DNA, the CDR3 is TGTGCCAGCAGCGAGGGGCGGGAGGGCACAGATACGCAGTATTTT. This codes for CASSEGREGTDTQYF.